This entry concerns a single T cell receptor beta chain. It lacks a known antigen. The sample holds no much larger clone one base away, and base qualities are not on file. This sample was taken from a study of blood T cell repertoires in COVID-19 (TCRdb year 2020). The study in broad terms: Samples from collaborators originated in the United States, Italy and Spain and spanned both the acute and convalescent phases of COVID-19. The prospective study material was composed of cDNA or gDNA derived from T cells, B-cell-depleted T cells, or PBMCs. HLA class I and class II types, where available, came from metadata supplied by the sample provider rather than from assay-based typing. Sample metadata almost always included a de-identified subject ID, COVID-19 status, age in years and sex. Subjects who had been exposed to COVID-19, were actively infected with it, or had recovered from it provided the deeply sampled blood TCRbeta repertoires that made up the dataset. The samples were drawn from the first 160 participants of the ongoing ImmuneRACE study and from about 1,200 subjects provided by 6 global collaborators. A freely available public database, intended as a resource for researchers studying the immune response to SARS-CoV-2, is where the repertoires were released.

TCRbeta CDR3 regions were amplified from genomic DNA using the immunoSEQ Assay, a bias-controlled multiplex PCR. On the study's bioinformatics: The number of nucleated cells in each sample was estimated from the amplification of reference gene primers within the assay. To quantify the absolute abundance of each unique TCRbeta CDR3 rearrangement, sequence reads were collapsed and filtered. For each sample, productive Simpson clonality was calculated as the square root of Simpson's diversity index across productive rearrangements. Sourced from immuneACCESS, this table was stored by TCRdb with only in-frame sequences that have V and J called. A share of the clones is absent; for the studies checked, an unresolved V gene accounts for under half, and the remainder has no known explanation. That table supplies the V and J calls and clone size; D and trimming were determined from the DNA. In this sample the table shows 120,000 to 150,000 clones, roughly 90% of which occur a single time. The biggest ten clones account for approximately 2.4% of the sample.

Results the study describes overall, beyond this receptor: The quantity of clinical and demographic metadata differed by source and by participant and was supplied without curation.

In Seattle, one collaborating source enrolled patients while the infection was active and tracked those patients longitudinally over the course of disease. Whole blood was collected in K2EDTA tubes by collaborating institutions according to the institutions' own protocols. For TCRbeta analysis, collaborators shipped samples in one of three forms: frozen whole blood, isolated PBMCs, or DNA extracted from either of those sample types. From the cysteine through the phenylalanine, the CDR3 covers 12 amino acids. Only the CDR3 DNA stays, 36 bases, in frame from base 1. The germline V gene (reference sequence) gives CDR1 as GTSNPN and CDR2 as SVGIG. The junction shows trimming of 5 bases on V and 6 bases on J, and the gene matches do not reach 5 bases of it.

The receptor's source is a human donor with COVID-19, enrolled during active disease. The donor label of this sample is uncertain. Sample: peripheral blood. In this chain, TRBV30 is recombined with TRBJ1-1, with 8 bases matching TRBD1. The DNA sequence is TGTGCCTGGGGGGAGGGACAGGCTGAAGCTTTCTTT. This sequence encodes CAWGEGQAEAFF. Here the CDR3 is joined to the reference TRBV30 and TRBJ1-1 genes, and the full variable domain is: SQTIHQWPATLVQPVGSPLSLECTVEGTSNPNLYWYRQAAGRGLQLLFYSVGIGQISSEVPQNLSASRPQDRQFILSSKKLLLSDSGFYLCAWGEGQAEAFFGQGTRLTVV.